These T cell receptor beta chains were read from a single sample in a study of blood T cell repertoires in COVID-19. The method was immunoSEQ multiplex PCR; TCRdb's version includes in-frame clones alone and lacks a portion of them. This table has over 250,000 clones, roughly 83% appearing once. Input material: peripheral blood. The receptors originated from a human donor with COVID-19, enrolled during active disease. The donor label of this sample is uncertain. Each CDR3 is given with its conserved first and last residue. The D gene is left open where the match is weak. The size entry is marked missing in some rows and otherwise reads once, few, many or a size class.

clone_size d_call j_call v_call cdr3_nt cdr3_aa
few TRBD2 TRBJ2-3 TRBV5-4 TGTGCCAGCAGCCCCGGGGCGGGAGGGCCTGGAGATACGCAGTATTTT CASSPGAGGPGDTQYF
NA NA TRBJ2-7 TRBV6-2/TRBV6-3 TGTGCCAGCAGTTACCCGCCCCCCAACGGCGAGCAGTACTTC CASSYPPPNGEQYF
once TRBD1 TRBJ2-7 TRBV5-6 TGTGCCAGCAGCTTTAGGGACAGACCAAACGAGCAGTACTTC CASSFRDRPNEQYF
NA NA TRBJ1-5 TRBV11-2 TGTGCCAGCAGCTTAGATCGGGGGGGCCAGCCCCAGCATTTT CASSLDRGGQPQHF
NA TRBD2 TRBJ2-3 TRBV18 TGTGCCAGCTCACCACCCCTGAAACTAGCGGCCAACACAGATACGCAGTATTTT CASSPPLKLAANTDTQYF
NA TRBD2 TRBJ2-7 TRBV28 TGTGCCAGCAGCCCCCGGGGGGGAAGCTCCTACGAGCAGTACTTC CASSPRGGSSYEQYF
NA TRBD1 TRBJ2-5 TRBV27 TGTGCCAGCAGTCTCAGGGGGCGAGACCTTGAGACCCAGTACTTC CASSLRGRDLETQYF
once NA TRBJ2-3 TRBV29-1 TGCAGCGTTCGTCGGGGAATTGGGTTAGATACGCAGTATTTT CSVRRGIGLDTQYF
NA TRBD2 TRBJ2-3 TRBV7-2 TGTGCCAGCAGCAGTCGGACTAGCGGGAGCACAGATACGCAGTATTTT CASSSRTSGSTDTQYF
NA NA TRBJ2-1 TRBV5-1 TGCGCCAGCAGCTTGGGTGGCATAAACAATGAGCAGTTCTTC CASSLGGINNEQFF
NA TRBD2 TRBJ2-2 TRBV30 TGTGCCTGGAGTGGCGGACTAGCAGGCACCGGGGAGCTGTTTTTT CAWSGGLAGTGELFF
NA TRBD1 TRBJ2-7 TRBV29-1 TGCAGCGTGGGGACAGGGGTCGACGAGCAGTACTTC CSVGTGVDEQYF
NA NA TRBJ1-2 TRBV30 TGTGCCTGGAGTGCCGAGGTGCCCTATGGCTACACCTTC CAWSAEVPYGYTF
NA TRBD1 TRBJ1-2 TRBV7-6 TGTGCCAGCAGCCCCCAGGGACAGGGCGGTGGCTACACCTTC CASSPQGQGGGYTF
few NA TRBJ2-5 TRBV5-4 TGTGCCAGCAGCTTTATAGGGGAAGAGACCCAGTACTTC CASSFIGEETQYF
NA NA TRBJ1-4 TRBV6-1 TGTGCCAGCAGTGACACATGGGGGACAAATGAAAAACTGTTTTTT CASSDTWGTNEKLFF
NA NA TRBJ2-1 TRBV29-1 TGCAGCGGATCTGGGGGGGCGCTCTACAATGAGCAGTTCTTC CSGSGGALYNEQFF
NA TRBD1 TRBJ1-1 TRBV5-4 TGTGCCAGCAGCCCCATGACAGGGGGAGGGGACACTGAAGCTTTCTTT CASSPMTGGGDTEAFF
NA TRBD2 TRBJ2-1 TRBV19 TGTGCCAGTAGTTTCAGTCGTGGTGGACTAGCGGGAGTTAATGAGCAGTTCTTC CASSFSRGGLAGVNEQFF
NA NA TRBJ1-2 TRBV6-6 TGTGCCAGCAGCCCTCAGATCAACTATGGCTACACCTTC CASSPQINYGYTF
NA TRBD1 TRBJ1-6 TRBV3-1/TRBV3-2 TGTGCCAGCAGCCTGGGGACAGCCCAAAATTCACCCCTCCACTTT CASSLGTAQNSPLHF
NA NA TRBJ1-1 TRBV2 TGTGCCAGCAGTGCACAGGGCGCAGGTGGTGCTTTCTTT CASSAQGAGGAFF
NA TRBD1 TRBJ1-2 TRBV28 TGTGCCAGCAGTTTCGGAGGGACAGGGGGACTAACTAACTATGGCTACACCTTC CASSFGGTGGLTNYGYTF
NA NA TRBJ1-2 TRBV9 TGTGCCAGCAGCGTAGAGGGACTTAACTATGGCTACACCTTC CASSVEGLNYGYTF
NA NA TRBJ1-5 TRBV27 TGTGCCAGCAGTTTATACCCCAGGGGGCCCCAGCATTTT CASSLYPRGPQHF
NA NA TRBJ2-3 TRBV28 TGTGCCAGCAGTTCACCAGGGACAGATACGCAGTATTTT CASSSPGTDTQYF
NA NA TRBJ1-1 TRBV11-2 TGTGCCAGCAGCTTAGATGCGGTGAACACTGAAGCTTTCTTT CASSLDAVNTEAFF
NA TRBD2 TRBJ2-2 TRBV28 TGTGCCAGCGACCGGCGGGGGGTCACCGGGGAGCTGTTTTTT CASDRRGVTGELFF
NA TRBD1 TRBJ1-6 TRBV7-2 TGTGCCAGCAGCATCCGACAGGGGGCAGGATCACCCCTCCACTTT CASSIRQGAGSPLHF